This T cell receptor beta chain was captured in a study of CD8 T cells in ankylosing spondylitis. At least ten counts were recorded for this clonotype. The antigen remains undetermined. The CDR3 sequence is 13 residues long. V lost 5 bases to trimming and J lost 5 bases; unmatched junction nucleotides: 5. Germline loops: CDR1 MNHEY, CDR2 SMNVEV (reference sequence). Whole-study results and caveats: Apparently characteristic of ankylosing spondylitis blood was a TCR beta motif (under ten highly homologous variants). Certain motif variants had earlier appeared in reactive arthritis synovial fluid and blood. Matched ankylosing spondylitis synovial fluid reportedly contained a significantly enriched population of disease-linked clones.

TCR beta libraries were made by quantitative 5'-RACE with molecular barcodes. MiXCR was run by TCRdb on the 5' RACE reads, yielding one entry per CDR3 protein. Of 200,000 to 250,000 distinct CDR3 sequences in the sample, 20% to 30% were seen once. The genes are TRBV27 and TRBJ2-7, with TRBD1 matching over 8 bases. The TCR sequence derives from a male donor with ankylosing spondylitis or in good health (not recorded which). The specimen was blood, either unsorted or a sorted T cell fraction (not recorded which). CDR3 in amino acids: CASSLDREDEQYF. The CDR3 DNA follows: TGTGCCAGCAGTCTGGACAGGGAGGACGAGCAGTACTTC.